A selection of T cell receptor beta chains follows, all from one sample in a study of OX40 agonist ivuxolimab in advanced cancers. Produced via immunoSEQ multiplex PCR; TCRdb's table is partial and in-frame only. The sample lists roughly 80,000 clones, approximately 91% seen once, with around 0.75% in the top ten. Source: CD4+ or CD8+ T cells sorted from blood, taken in a trial of the OX40 agonist ivuxolimab. Receptors were obtained from an adult with an advanced solid tumor such as melanoma, head and neck, liver or kidney cancer. The conserved cysteine and the conserved F or W are not part of the CDR3 here. The order of the fields is V gene, J gene, CDR3 protein.

v_gene: TRBV6-1; j_gene: TRBJ2-2; CDR3aa: ASRAGTGGTGELF
v_gene: TRBV5-1; j_gene: TRBJ2-7; CDR3aa: ASSAQGGKHEQY
v_gene: TRBV5-4; j_gene: TRBJ2-1; CDR3aa: ASSSRDAYNEQF
v_gene: TRBV28; j_gene: TRBJ1-2; CDR3aa: ASKRQGYGYT
v_gene: TRBV21-1; j_gene: TRBJ1-1; CDR3aa: ASSLEGSTEAF
v_gene: TRBV4-2; j_gene: TRBJ2-3; CDR3aa: ASSPDVRIGDTQY
v_gene: TRBV4-3; j_gene: TRBJ2-2; CDR3aa: ASSQDPPSSGGTGELF
v_gene: TRBV6-6; j_gene: TRBJ2-5; CDR3aa: ASSYDRGEETQY
v_gene: TRBV23-1; j_gene: TRBJ2-3; CDR3aa: ASSQSTLDGTDTQY
v_gene: TRBV7-6; j_gene: TRBJ2-7; CDR3aa: ASSLGSGTYEQY
v_gene: TRBV7-2; j_gene: TRBJ1-1; CDR3aa: AIAGGAGTEAF
v_gene: TRBV5-1; j_gene: TRBJ2-2; CDR3aa: ASSLAGTGGGTGELF
v_gene: TRBV7-2; j_gene: TRBJ2-5; CDR3aa: ASSLAPWGAGETQY